The 26 T cell receptor beta chains presented below share a single source sample, sequenced in a study of blood T cells in healthy people across ages. A J-beta primer mix and a sample-barcoded 5' primer were used in a second PCR of about 6 to 12 cycles. TCRdb re-called the 5' RACE reads through MiXCR, storing one row per CDR3 protein. This table holds about 680,000 distinct CDR3 sequences, around 49% found once. Sample: blood. The receptors were sampled from a woman aged 55-75 years in good health.

Of note for this clonotype: A much larger clone is a single base away; this may be a read error. The V call is TRBV12-3 or TRBV12-4, the J call TRBJ1-1; 7 bases are a match to TRBD1. V was pared by 4 bases and J by 4 bases, with 9 bases of the junction left unmatched. CDR3 length: 15 residues. Here the CDR3 reads CASSCPGTAGTEAFF. DNA for the CDR3: TGTGCCAGCAGTTGCCCCGGGACAGCGGGCACTGAAGCTTTCTTT.

This clonotype has only a few counts. The CDR3 DNA reads TGCAGTGCTAGAGATGTAGGGATCTATAATTCACCCCTCCACTTT. It yields the protein CSARDVGIYNSPLHF. This chain links TRBV20-1 with TRBJ1-6; D remains ambiguous. Germline CDR1 reads DFQATT; CDR2 reads SNEGSKA (reference sequence). V lost 0 bases to trimming and J lost 3 bases, with 9 bases between them. This CDR3 is 15 amino acids long.

This clonotype was detected once. CDR3 coding DNA: TGTGCCACGAAGGGGACGAGCACAGATACGCAGTATTTT. Amino acid sequence: CATKGTSTDTQYF. The V gene is TRBV2, the J gene TRBJ2-3; either TRBD1 or TRBD2 may fit D (5 bases each). The germline V gene encodes CDR1 SNHLY and CDR2 FYNNEI. The CDR3 spans 13 residues. V dropped 10 bases and J dropped 0 bases, with 11 bases sitting between them.

This clonotype was detected many times. The V call is TRBV7-2, the J call TRBJ2-7; D remains ambiguous. The CDR3 extends over 11 amino acids. V lost 6 bases, J lost 3 bases, and 6 bases lay in between. Germline V gives CDR1 SGHTA, CDR2 FQGNSA. The CDR3 here is CASSSFYEQYF. The CDR3 nucleotides read TGTGCCAGCAGTTCCTTCTACGAGCAGTACTTC.

The chain carries TRBV5-5 and TRBJ2-5; 10 nucleotides line up with TRBD1. The CDR3 runs to 15 residues. V shed 4 bases and J 4 bases; nucleotides not matched to a gene: 7. Looked up from germline, CDR1 is SGHKS and CDR2 is YYEKEE (reference sequence). CDR3: CASSVGRTGGETQYF. The DNA of the CDR3 is TGTGCCAGCAGCGTCGGGAGGACAGGGGGAGAGACCCAGTACTTC.

This sequence joins TRBV24-1 and TRBJ2-3; maybe TRBD1 (5 bases). The CDR3 totals 13 residues. V was trimmed by 5 bases and J by 4 bases, leaving 9 bases between them. The germline V gene encodes CDR1 KGHDR and CDR2 SFDVKD. The CDR3 loop is CATSGQGADTQYF. Here the CDR3 DNA reads TGTGCCACCAGTGGCCAGGGCGCAGATACGCAGTATTTT.

The chain carries TRBV20-1 and TRBJ1-1; 7 nucleotides line up with TRBD1. The V gene end was trimmed by 4 bases and the J gene end by 5 bases; junction bases not matched to a gene: 7. Looked up from germline, CDR1 is DFQATT and CDR2 is SNEGSKA (reference sequence). This CDR3 has 13 amino acids. CDR3 bases: TGCAGTGCTATCTTGACAGGGAGTACTGAAGCTTTCTTT. Protein sequence: CSAILTGSTEAFF.

On this clonotype itself: A read error may be the cause here, since a much bigger clone is one base away. This sequence joins TRBV4-3 and TRBJ2-2, with D perhaps TRBD1 or TRBD2 (5 bases each). Per the germline V gene, CDR1 is LGHNA and CDR2 is YSLEER. The CDR3 has 16 residues. Written as DNA, the CDR3 is TGCGCCAGCAGCCAACCCATGGGCTGGGGGACCGGGGAGCCGTTTTTT. Amino acids: CASSQPMGWGTGEPFF.

The chain combines TRBV3-1 with TRBJ1-2; 10 nucleotides line up with TRBD1. The germline gives CDR1 LGHDT, CDR2 YNNKEL (reference sequence). This CDR3 is 15 amino acids long. Trimming removed 6 bases from V and 6 bases from J; junction bases left unmatched: 10. The CDR3 nucleotides are TGTGCCAGCAGTCCATCCGGGACAGGGGAGGATGGCTACACCTTC. Its protein is CASSPSGTGEDGYTF. The full variable domain, rest sourced from reference TRBV3-1 and TRBJ1-2, is DTAVSQTPKYLVTQMGNDKSIKCEQNLGHDTMYWYKQDSKKFLKIMFSYNNKELIINETVPNRFSPKSPDKAHLNLHINSLELGDSAVYFCASSPSGTGEDGYTFGSGTRLTVV.

This clonotype was seen only a few times. The CDR3: CSARDGELLTNEQFF. As DNA, the CDR3 is TGCAGTGCTAGAGACGGGGAGCTATTAACAAATGAGCAGTTCTTC. The chain couples TRBV20-1 to TRBJ2-1, with D maybe TRBD2 (5 bases). The CDR3 covers 15 residues. Germline loops: CDR1 DFQATT, CDR2 SNEGSKA (reference sequence). The V gene lost 0 bases and the J gene lost 7 bases, with 16 bases spanning the gap.

The chain joins TRBV10-3 to TRBJ2-7; D perhaps matches TRBD1 (5 bases). The V end lost 9 bases, the J end lost 4 bases, and 16 bases lay between the germline ends. The V gene's germline CDR1 is ENHRY and CDR2 SYGVKD. This CDR3 has 13 amino acids. The CDR3 sequence is CAMAGTGRYEQYF. The DNA of the CDR3 is TGTGCCATGGCCGGCACAGGAAGGTACGAGCAGTACTTC.

This clonotype was detected a few times. V is TRBV6-5 and J is TRBJ2-7; D is possibly TRBD1 or TRBD2 (6 bases each). The CDR3 loop spans 15 amino acids. Germline assignment: CDR1 MNHEY and CDR2 SVGAGI. V lost 6 bases, J lost 2 bases, and 17 bases lay in between. The CDR3 DNA reads TGTGCCAGCAGCCCGGGGGCTAGCTACACCTACGAGCAGTACTTC. It codes for CASSPGASYTYEQYF.

About this clonotype itself: The CDR3 does not end in the conserved phenylalanine or tryptophan, so this is likely a read error. V and J are TRBV7-2 and TRBJ1-1; D not resolved. CDR3 length: 13 residues. CDR1 is SGHTA, CDR2 FQGNSA, per germline. Deletions cut 0 bases from V and 1 base from J, with 3 bases between. This chain's CDR3 is CASSLARNTEAFS. The CDR3, as DNA: TGTGCCAGCAGCTTAGCGAGGAACACTGAAGCTTTCTCT.

The chain has TRBV20-1 and TRBJ2-4; the D gene is possibly TRBD1 (5 bases). CDR1 and CDR2 from the germline V gene are DFQATT and SNEGSKA (reference sequence). This CDR3 is built from 14 residues. V lost 6 bases, J lost 0 bases, and 12 bases lay in between. The chain's CDR3 is CSAKQVTAKNIQYF. CDR3 DNA sequence: TGCAGTGCAAAACAGGTGACAGCCAAAAACATTCAGTACTTC.

The V gene is TRBV28, the J gene TRBJ2-7; no clear D. Germline-derived CDR1 and CDR2 are MDHEN and SYDVKM. V was trimmed by 3 bases and J by 2 bases, leaving 11 bases between them. There are 14 residues in the CDR3. Written as DNA, the CDR3 is TGTGCCAGCAGTTTCGTCTGGAACACCTACGAGCAGTACTTC. Protein product: CASSFVWNTYEQYF.

The chain joins TRBV20-1 to TRBJ2-3; 7 positions agree with TRBD1. The CDR3 length is 15 residues. With 6 bases clipped from V and 2 bases from J, the junction kept 11 bases outside the gene matches. From germline, CDR1 is DFQATT and CDR2 SNEGSKA (reference sequence). The CDR3 reads CSAEEHRGSTDTQYF. CDR3 bases: TGCAGTGCGGAAGAGCACAGGGGTTCCACAGATACGCAGTATTTT.

This sequence joins TRBV20-1 and TRBJ2-3; D might be TRBD1 (6 bases). This CDR3 has 16 amino acids. The germline V gene encodes CDR1 DFQATT and CDR2 SNEGSKA (reference sequence). Trimming removed 5 bases from V and 0 bases from J, with 18 bases in between. The CDR3: CSAAETRTVSTDTQYF. DNA of the CDR3: TGCAGTGCTGCCGAAACTCGGACAGTTAGCACAGATACGCAGTATTTT.

This clonotype was seen only a few times. The chain couples TRBV28 to TRBJ2-7; TRBD1 matches 7 bases. Germline loops: CDR1 MDHEN, CDR2 SYDVKM. The trim removed 4 bases at V and 1 base at J, leaving 13 bases unmatched. This CDR3 comprises 17 residues. CDR3 sequence: CASSSPADRRNSYEQYF. The CDR3 DNA sequence: TGTGCCAGCAGTTCCCCCGCGGACAGGCGAAATTCCTACGAGCAGTACTTC.

To note about this clonotype: An end of the junction does not agree with germline; a read error may underlie this. This chain links TRBV4-2 with TRBJ2-7, with a possible D match to TRBD2 (5 bases). Germline V lookup: CDR1 LGHNA, CDR2 YNFKEQ. The CDR3 length is 14 residues. The chain's CDR3 is CASSQEGLSYGQYF. The DNA for the CDR3 is TGTGCCAGCAGCCAAGAAGGACTCAGCTACGGGCAGTACTTC.

This chain links TRBV7-3 with TRBJ2-3; 7 nucleotides align to TRBD2. The trim removed 1 base at V and 0 bases at J, leaving 4 bases unmatched. The CDR3 has 16 residues. CDR1 is SGHTA, CDR2 FQGTGA, per germline. The CDR3 DNA reads as TGTGCCAGCAGCTTAATCGGCGGGAGTAGCACAGATACGCAGTATTTT. Its translation: CASSLIGGSSTDTQYF.

The chain has TRBV20-1 and TRBJ2-1, with D possibly TRBD1 on 5 matching bases. Looked up from germline, CDR1 is DFQATT and CDR2 is SNEGSKA (reference sequence). The CDR3 covers 14 residues. Trimming took off 1 base at V and 13 bases at J, with 20 bases between the two ends. This CDR3 is CSARAPGLRETQFF. The CDR3 DNA reads TGCAGTGCTAGAGCTCCAGGGCTACGAGAGACCCAGTTCTTC.

The chain links TRBV5-6 to TRBJ2-1; D is uncertain. Germline CDR1 and CDR2: SGHDT and YYEEEE. V lost 0 bases and J lost 0, with 13 bases in between. The CDR3 is 17 amino acids. CDR3: CASSLGELRLSYNEQFF. The CDR3 DNA sequence: TGTGCCAGCAGCTTGGGAGAGTTGCGCCTCTCCTACAATGAGCAGTTCTTC.

This chain uses TRBV12-3 or TRBV12-4 with TRBJ2-1; 7 nucleotides agree with TRBD2. The CDR3 extends over 12 amino acids. V lost 6 bases, J lost 12 bases, and 8 bases stayed unmatched. As DNA, the CDR3 is TGTGCCAGCAGGCAACTAGCGCGGGGGCAGTTCTTC. Translating it yields CASRQLARGQFF.

This clonotype was detected once. The chain is built from TRBV24-1 and TRBJ2-5; 9 positions agree with TRBD1. CDR3 length equals 18 residues. Losses at the gene ends were 2 bases for V and 1 base for J; bases not matched to a gene: 10. CDR1 and CDR2 (germline): KGHDR, SFDVKD. The CDR3 DNA sequence: TGTGCCACCAGTGATTCCATAACGGGACAGGGAACCCAAGAGACCCAGTACTTC. It codes for CATSDSITGQGTQETQYF.

This clonotype came up a few times. The V call is TRBV27, the J call TRBJ2-1; 9 bases match TRBD2. With V trimmed by 2 bases and J by 9 bases, 8 bases remained unmatched. The CDR3 spans 15 residues. CDR1 MNHEY and CDR2 SMNVEV come from the germline V gene (reference sequence). CDR3 bases: TGTGCCAGCAGTTTAGGGACTAGCCCGCATAGTGAGCAGTTCTTC. Protein: CASSLGTSPHSEQFF.

The V gene is TRBV29-1, the J gene TRBJ1-3, with 8 bases lining up with TRBD1. CDR3 length equals 15 residues. In germline, CDR1 is SQVTM, CDR2 ANQGSEA. Losses at the gene ends were 2 bases for V and 0 bases for J; bases not matched to a gene: 3. In DNA, the CDR3 is TGCAGCGTTGAACCACAGGGGGACTCTGGAAACACCATATATTTT. Translation gives CSVEPQGDSGNTIYF.